A single sample is the source of the 4 T cell receptor beta chains below, sequenced in a study of blood T cell repertoires in COVID-19. Generated by immunoSEQ multiplex PCR, the TCRdb table keeps only in-frame clones and is missing some. The data contain around 240,000 clones, roughly 88% of them singletons. Source material: peripheral blood. These receptors originate from a woman in her thirties or forties who had recovered from COVID-19.

The chain carries TRBV2 and TRBJ2-3; tentatively, D is TRBD2 (7 bases). Germline CDR1 SNHLY, CDR2 FYNNEI. This CDR3 is 16 amino acids long. Deletions cut 6 bases from V and 2 bases from J, with 18 bases between. The CDR3 here is CASRVLGGGLTDTQYF. CDR3 DNA: TGTGCCAGCAGGGTGCTAGGGGGGGGCCTCACAGATACGCAGTATTTT.

CDR3 loop: CASSAGGIAGDAYNEQFF. As DNA, the CDR3 is TGTGCCAGCAGCGCGGGGGGAATAGCGGGGGATGCCTACAATGAGCAGTTCTTC. V is TRBV11-2 and J is TRBJ2-1, with 9 bases aligning to TRBD2. Per the germline V gene, CDR1 is SGHAT and CDR2 is FQNNGV. The CDR3 spans 18 residues. J lost 2 bases, V lost 5 bases, and 13 bases had no gene match.

The gene calls are TRBV7-8 and TRBJ1-3; perhaps TRBD1 as D (5 bases). Per germline, CDR1 SGHVS and CDR2 FQNEAQ. The CDR3 spans 14 residues. V lost 3 bases, J lost 4 bases, and 10 bases lay in between. In nucleotides, the CDR3 is TGTGCCAGCAGCTTGGGGGGTGACGGAAACACCATATATTTT. Translation gives CASSLGGDGNTIYF. The full variable domain, in which reference TRBV7-8 and TRBJ1-3 provide the parts outside the CDR3, is GAGVSQSPRYKVAKRGQDVALRCDPISGHVSLFWYQQALGQGPEFLTYFQNEAQLDKSGLPSDRFFAERPEGSVSTLKIQRTQQEDSAVYLCASSLGGDGNTIYFGEGSWLTVV.

As for this clone: Just one base apart from a much larger clone, this may be a read error. The chain employs TRBV6-4 and TRBJ1-2, with 7 positions matching TRBD1. The trim removed 6 bases at V and 2 bases at J, leaving 3 bases unmatched. In germline, CDR1 is MRHNA, CDR2 SNTAGT. This CDR3 is built from 13 residues. The CDR3 DNA reads TGTGCCAGCAGCCCGGGACAGAACTATGGCTACACCTTC. Encoded protein: CASSPGQNYGYTF.